This T cell receptor (beta chain) comes out of a study of blood T cell repertoires in COVID-19. Study details: Both acute and convalescent COVID-19 samples were obtained from the United States, Italy and Spain. From T cells, B-cell-depleted T cells, or PBMCs came the material, which was cDNA or gDNA.

Germline V lookup: CDR1 SSHAT, CDR2 FNYEAQ (reference sequence). The CDR3 runs 14 residues. V dropped 8 bases and J dropped 5 bases, with 18 bases sitting between them. Authors' analysis steps: Using reference gene primer amplification, nucleated cell counts were estimated. Produced via immunoSEQ multiplex PCR; TCRdb's table is partial and in-frame only. V and J calls and clone size are copied from that table; D and trimming were computed from the DNA. The table lists about 440,000 clones, around 88% of them singletons. Sequencing was done on a sample of peripheral blood. This TCR came from a woman aged 30 to 39 with acute or convalescent COVID-19. The chain employs TRBV7-7 and TRBJ2-5; TRBD2 is a possible D gene (6 bases). CDR3 in DNA: TGTGCCAGCGCTAGGGGCAGGGCGGGGGAGACCCAGTACTTC. It yields the protein CASARGRAGETQYF.